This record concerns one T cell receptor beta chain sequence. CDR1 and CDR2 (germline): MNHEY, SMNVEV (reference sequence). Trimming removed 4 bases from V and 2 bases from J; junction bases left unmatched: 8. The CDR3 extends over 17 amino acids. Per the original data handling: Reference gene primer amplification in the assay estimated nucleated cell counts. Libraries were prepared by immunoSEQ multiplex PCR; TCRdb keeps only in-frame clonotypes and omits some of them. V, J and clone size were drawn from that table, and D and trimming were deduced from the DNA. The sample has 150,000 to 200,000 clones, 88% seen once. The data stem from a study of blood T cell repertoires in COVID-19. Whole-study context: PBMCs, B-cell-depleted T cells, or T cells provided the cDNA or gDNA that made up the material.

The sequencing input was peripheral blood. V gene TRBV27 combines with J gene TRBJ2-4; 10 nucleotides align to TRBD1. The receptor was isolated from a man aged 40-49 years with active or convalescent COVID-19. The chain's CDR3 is CASSSTRDRGSKNIQYF. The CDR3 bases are TGTGCCAGCAGTTCCACCCGGGACAGGGGTTCCAAAAACATTCAGTACTTC.